This T cell receptor beta chain was recovered during a study of human T cells and chemical hapten exposure. Points from the study as a whole: Versus controls, significantly more large CDR3 similarity clusters arose from expanded TCRs.

Via MiXCR, TCRdb re-called the RACE reads, giving one row per CDR3 protein. The sample holds some 200,000 distinct CDR3 sequences, around 24% seen once. Sample time point: patch test 1, 2 weeks after DPC sensitization. Documented treatment: therapeutic diphenylcyclopropenone sensitization with weekly scalp DPC. With respect to this clonotype: The antigen is unknown.

Trimming took off 6 bases at V and 6 bases at J, with 18 bases between the two ends. The CDR3 has 14 residues. Germline assignment: CDR1 MNHEY and CDR2 SVGAGI. This specimen consisted of whole blood, obtained in connection with sensitization to the hapten diphenylcyclopropenone (DPC). The V call is TRBV6-5, the J call TRBJ2-7; possibly TRBD2 for D (5 bases). The receptor's source is a woman aged 50 to 60 with alopecia areata. Some clones in this sample may be carry-over from other donors' samples. CDR3 DNA sequence: TGTGCCAGCAGAACCGGGATTTTCTCTCTCGAGCAGTACTTC. This encodes CASRTGIFSLEQYF.